This T cell receptor beta chain was profiled in a study of graft-versus-host responses after intestinal transplantation. The V end was cut by 4 bases, the J end by 0 bases, with 6 bases between. Germline lookup yields CDR1 SNHLY and CDR2 FYNNEI. The CDR3 spans 13 residues. This clone was counted only a few times. Antigen specificity is unknown. Here immunoSEQ multiplex PCR was the method, and the copy in TCRdb shows in-frame clones only, minus some. The data hold roughly 89,000 clones, with 91% observed a single time. The sample was unstimulated CD4+ T cells sorted from spleen or lymph node cells, taken before intestinal transplant. J is TRBJ1-1 and V is TRBV2; no clear D gene. This receptor was identified in a human donor who received an intestinal transplant. CDR3 sequence: CASSGEMNTEAFF. The CDR3 DNA reads as TGTGCCAGCAGTGGCGAGATGAACACTGAAGCTTTCTTT.